This T cell receptor beta chain derives from a study of shared clonotypes between healthy human individuals. Method: immunoSEQ multiplex PCR; TCRdb's copy keeps in-frame clones and lacks some. The sample consists of around 2.1 million clones, more than 85% of them appearing once. V lost 4 bases to trimming and J lost 4 bases, with 19 bases between them. The CDR3 contains 16 residues. Germline CDR1 and CDR2: SGHDT and YYEEEE. Naive CD8 cells, CD45RO-negative and positively selected for CCR7, excluded terminally differentiated effector memory CD45RA+ cells. The J gene is TRBJ2-3, the V gene TRBV5-6; the D call may be TRBD1 or TRBD2 (6 bases each). The TCR sequence derives from a man younger than 35 in good health. Some clones in this sample may be carry-over from other donors' samples. Source material: naive CD8+ T cells from PBMCs. The CDR3 bases are TGTGCCAGCAGCGGGGGGCGCGGAAAGGCATCAGATACGCAGTATTTT. Amino acids: CASSGGRGKASDTQYF.